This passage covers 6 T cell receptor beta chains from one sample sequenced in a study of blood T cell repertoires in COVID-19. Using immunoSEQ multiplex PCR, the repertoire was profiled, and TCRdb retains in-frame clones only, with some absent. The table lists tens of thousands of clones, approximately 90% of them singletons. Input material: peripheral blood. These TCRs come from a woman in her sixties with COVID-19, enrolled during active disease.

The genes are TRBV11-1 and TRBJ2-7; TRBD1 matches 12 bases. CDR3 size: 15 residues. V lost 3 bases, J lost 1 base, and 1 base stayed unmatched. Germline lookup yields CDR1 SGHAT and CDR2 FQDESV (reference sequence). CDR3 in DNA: TGTGCCAGCAGCTTGGGACAGGGGGCTTCCTACGAGCAGTACTTC. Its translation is CASSLGQGASYEQYF.

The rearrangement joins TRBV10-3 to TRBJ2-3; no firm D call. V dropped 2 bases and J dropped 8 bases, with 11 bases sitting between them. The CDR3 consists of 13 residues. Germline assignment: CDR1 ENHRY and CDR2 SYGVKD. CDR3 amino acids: CAISERESSTQYF. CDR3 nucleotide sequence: TGTGCCATCAGTGAGCGCGAGAGCTCTACGCAGTATTTT.

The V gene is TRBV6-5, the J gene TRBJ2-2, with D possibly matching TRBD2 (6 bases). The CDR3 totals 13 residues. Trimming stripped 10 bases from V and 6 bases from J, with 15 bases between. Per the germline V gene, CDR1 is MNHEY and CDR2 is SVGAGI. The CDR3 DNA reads TGTGCCACCGTGGGGCCGGGGGCCGGGGAGCTGTTTTTT. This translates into CATVGPGAGELFF.

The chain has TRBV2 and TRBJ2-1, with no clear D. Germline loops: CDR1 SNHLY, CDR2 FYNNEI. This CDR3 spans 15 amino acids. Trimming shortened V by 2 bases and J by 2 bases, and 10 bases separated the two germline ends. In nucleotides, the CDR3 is TGTGCCAGCAGTGAATCGACTCTAACCTACAATGAGCAGTTCTTC. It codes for CASSESTLTYNEQFF.

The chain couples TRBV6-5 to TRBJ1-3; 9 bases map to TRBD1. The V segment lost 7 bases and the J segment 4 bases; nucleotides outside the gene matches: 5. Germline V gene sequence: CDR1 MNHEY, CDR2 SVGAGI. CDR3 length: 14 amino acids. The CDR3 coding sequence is TGTGCCAGCAAGACCGACAGGGGGGGAAACACCATATATTTT. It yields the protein CASKTDRGGNTIYF.

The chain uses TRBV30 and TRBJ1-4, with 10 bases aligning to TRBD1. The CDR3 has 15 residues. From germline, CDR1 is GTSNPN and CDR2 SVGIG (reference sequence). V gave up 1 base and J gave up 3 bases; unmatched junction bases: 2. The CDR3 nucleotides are TGTGCCTGGAGTGACGGACAGGGGGCTAATGAAAAACTGTTTTTT. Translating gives CAWSDGQGANEKLFF.